The 20 T cell receptor beta chains below were found in one sample sequenced in a study of tumor and adjacent non-tumor tissue in lung cancer. The template was RNA from unsorted bulk tissue. The library came from three nested PCR rounds adapted from ARM-PCR protocols. MiXCR, run by TCRdb on the multiplex PCR reads, gives a single entry per CDR3 protein. There are approximately 150,000 distinct CDR3 sequences in the sample; approximately 66% occur only once, and 18% lies in the top ten. Sequenced sample: lung tumor tissue. These receptors were obtained from a man between 60 and 75 years old with small cell lung cancer.

To note about this clonotype: One end of the junction fails to match germline, which may point to a read error. The chain uses TRBV6-5 and TRBJ2-3; TRBD2 is a possible D gene (6 bases). Germline values: CDR1 MNHEY, CDR2 SVGAGI. The length of the CDR3 is 13 residues. In nucleotides, the CDR3 is TGTGCCAGCAGACAGGCGGGGTCAAATACACAGTATTTT. Amino acid sequence: CASRQAGSNTQYF.

In regard to this clonotype: Germline is not matched at one junction end, which may reflect a read error. The chain recombines TRBV5-1 with TRBJ2-1, with TRBD2 identical over 11 bases. The CDR3 loop spans 15 amino acids. Germline V gene sequence: CDR1 SGHRS, CDR2 YFSETQ. The CDR3 region has the DNA TGCACCAGCAACTTGGAGTCTAGCGGGAGGAATGAGCAGTTCTTC. This gives the protein CTSNLESSGRNEQFF. The whole variable domain, filled in from reference TRBV5-1 and TRBJ2-1, reads KAGVTQTPRYLIKTRGQQVTLSCSPISGHRSVSWYQQTPGQGLQFLFEYFSETQRNKGNFPGRFSGRQFSNSRSEMNVSTLELGDSALYLCTSNLESSGRNEQFFGPGTRLTVL.

On this clonotype: A much larger clonotype is one base distant, so this may be a read error. The rearrangement links TRBV20-1 to TRBJ2-3; possibly TRBD2 for D (7 bases). The V and J ends lost 6 bases and 4 bases respectively, with 29 bases between them. Germline V gene data show CDR1 as DFQATT and CDR2 as SNEGSKA (reference sequence). The length of the CDR3 is 18 residues. Written as DNA, the CDR3 is TGCAGTGCCACAACCAACAGAGCGGGACATGGTGGGCCAGATACGCAGTATTTT. This gives the protein CSATTNRAGHGGPDTQYF.

As concerns this clonotype: At one end the junction does not follow the germline gene, possibly because of a read error. The chain couples TRBV20-1 to TRBJ1-5, with TRBD1 matching 8 bases. This CDR3 has 14 amino acids. CDR1 is DFQATT and CDR2 is SNEGSKA in the germline V gene (reference sequence). DNA for the CDR3: TGCAGTGCCGTGGACAGGGTAGACAATCAGCTCCAGCATTTT. It translates to CSAVDRVDNQLQHF.

This clonotype occurred once. Likely a read error: the CDR3 ends without its conserved phenylalanine or tryptophan. The gene calls are TRBV29-1 and TRBJ1-2; maybe TRBD1 (6 bases). With 7 bases removed from V and 7 bases from J, the gap between germline ends came to 16 bases. Germline-derived CDR1 and CDR2 are SQVTM and ANQGSEA. The CDR3 spans 12 residues. The CDR3: CSAKGDNIGYTL. The CDR3 DNA follows: TGCAGCGCCAAGGGGGACAACATTGGCTACACCCTG.

As to this clonotype: A much larger clone lies a single base off, so this may be a read error. V gene TRBV4-1 combines with J gene TRBJ2-3; 10 nucleotides align to TRBD2. This CDR3 is 15 amino acids long. CDR1 is MGHRA and CDR2 is YSYEKL in the germline V gene. CDR3 nucleotides: TGCGCCAGCAGCCAAGAACTAGCGGGATCAGATACGCGGTATTTT. This sequence encodes CASSQELAGSDTRYF.

As regards this clonotype: At one end the junction does not follow the germline gene, possibly because of a read error. CDR3 in amino acids: CNVVPGVSGDRQYF. The CDR3 region has the DNA TGCAATGTCGTCCCGGGAGTGTCGGGAGATAGGCAGTATTTT. This rearrangement joins TRBV20-1 to TRBJ2-3; TRBD2 is a possible D gene (6 bases). Germline V gene data show CDR1 as DFQATT and CDR2 as SNEGSKA (reference sequence). The CDR3 totals 14 residues.

The J gene is TRBJ2-3, the V gene TRBV6-1; TRBD1 matches 9 bases. V lost 10 bases, J lost 4 bases, and 15 bases stayed unmatched. Per the germline V gene, CDR1 is MNHNS and CDR2 is SASEGT. The CDR3 extends over 16 amino acids. The CDR3 is CANSLRGQGRADTQYF. CDR3 nucleotide sequence: TGTGCCAACAGCTTAAGGGGACAGGGTAGGGCAGATACGCAGTATTTT.

The chain joins TRBV20-1 to TRBJ2-3; D call uncertain. The CDR3 has 13 amino acids. The germline V and J ends were trimmed by 0 bases and 3 bases, with 7 bases remaining between them. Germline CDR1 is DFQATT and CDR2 is SNEGSKA (reference sequence). CDR3 in amino acids: CSARDRRTDTQYF. The CDR3 coding sequence is TGCAGTGCTAGAGATCGAAGGACAGATACGCAGTATTTT.

On this clonotype: Since no conserved phenylalanine or tryptophan closes the CDR3, a read error is the likely cause. The chain couples TRBV25-1 to TRBJ2-3; maybe TRBD2 (7 bases). The CDR3 loop spans 15 amino acids. V was cut by 4 bases and J by 3 bases, with 14 bases left in between. The V gene's germline CDR1 is MGHDK and CDR2 SYGVNS. Here the CDR3 DNA reads TGTGCCAGCAGTGTTCGGGGGGCGAGGACAGATACGCAGTATCTT. Translated, it gives CASSVRGARTDTQYL.

The chain is built from TRBV6-6 and TRBJ1-1, with TRBD1 matching over 8 bases. With 5 bases clipped from V and 0 bases from J, the junction kept 8 bases outside the gene matches. Germline V gene sequence: CDR1 MNHNY, CDR2 SVGAGI (reference sequence). This CDR3 has 16 residues. The DNA for the CDR3 is TGTGCCAGCAGTACCTGGACAGGGAAGATGAACACTGAAGCTTTCTTT. It codes for CASSTWTGKMNTEAFF.

A word on this clonotype: The junction shows a germline mismatch at one end, possibly a read error. The chain has TRBV29-1 and TRBJ2-7, with a weak D call TRBD2 (6 bases). Germline CDR1 reads SQVTM; CDR2 reads ANQGSEA. The length of the CDR3 is 15 residues. The CDR3 here is CSFEDSGTPPYEQYF. The CDR3 region has the DNA TGCAGCTTTGAAGACTCGGGGACTCCGCCCTACGAGCAGTACTTC.

V gene TRBV5-1 combines with J gene TRBJ2-4; the D gene is possibly TRBD1 (6 bases). The CDR3 has 13 residues. Trimming left V 3 bases short and J 8 bases short, with 12 bases between. In germline, CDR1 is SGHRS, CDR2 YFSETQ. The CDR3 protein is CASSSTGSDIQYF. CDR3 nucleotides: TGCGCCAGCAGCTCGACAGGCAGTGACATTCAGTACTTC.

Details on this clonotype: The germline gene is not matched at one end of the junction; a read error may be the cause. The chain combines TRBV11-2 with TRBJ2-1, with 8 bases matching TRBD2. Germline CDR1 and CDR2: SGHAT and FQNNGV. The CDR3 is 16 amino acids. In DNA form, the CDR3 reads TGTGCCATCAGCTCGGATCCCGGGACTAGGAGCAATAAGCAGTTCTTC. Residues: CAISSDPGTRSNKQFF.

This clonotype has only one observation. A junction end diverges from the germline sequence, so it may reflect a read error. The J gene is TRBJ1-1, the V gene TRBV10-3; D call uncertain. The CDR3 extends over 14 amino acids. CDR1 and CDR2 (germline): ENHRY, SYGVKD. The DNA of the CDR3 is TGTGCCATCGGTGAGTGGCCCGGCGGCACTGAAGCTTTCTTT. Encoded protein: CAIGEWPGGTEAFF.

The chain uses TRBV10-3 and TRBJ1-1; 7 nucleotides align to TRBD1. The germline gives CDR1 ENHRY, CDR2 SYGVKD. The trim removed 9 bases at V and 3 bases at J, leaving 10 bases unmatched. The CDR3 length is 14 residues. CDR3 nucleotides: TGTGCCATTAGCCCGGGACAGATGGACACTGAAGCTTTCTTT. Its protein product is CAISPGQMDTEAFF.

On this clonotype: A much larger clone sits a single nucleotide away, making a read error possible. V gene TRBV12-3 or TRBV12-4 combines with J gene TRBJ1-5; no clear D gene. The CDR3 length is 13 residues. The CDR3 is CASRGDDNQPRHF. CDR3 nucleotide sequence: TGTGCCAGCAGAGGAGACGACAATCAGCCCCGGCATTTT.

Remarks on this clonotype: At one boundary the junction diverges from the germline segment, which might be a read error. This sequence joins TRBV20-1 and TRBJ2-1; 12 bases match TRBD2. The CDR3 covers 13 residues. CDR1 DFQATT and CDR2 SNEGSKA come from the germline V gene (reference sequence). The CDR3 bases are TGCATTGCTAGCGGGGGGGTGGACAGTGAGCAGTTCTTC. Protein: CIASGGVDSEQFF.

In this sample, this clonotype turned up a few times. A much larger clone lies one base from this, so it may be a read error. The chain recombines TRBV20-1 with TRBJ1-5, with D hard to call. The CDR3 runs 14 residues. Germline V gene lookup returns CDR1 DFQATT and CDR2 SNEGSKA (reference sequence). CDR3 loop: CNARDVRRNQPQHF. CDR3 DNA sequence: TGCAATGCTAGAGATGTCCGTCGAAATCAGCCCCAGCATTTT.

As concerns this clonotype: The junction differs from germline at one of its ends, possibly a read error. This rearrangement joins TRBV6-2 or TRBV6-3 to TRBJ1-4, with D possibly TRBD1 on 5 matching bases. This CDR3 region has 16 residues. Germline lookup yields CDR1 MNHEY and CDR2 SVGEGT. CDR3 region: CASRSGGAQLNEKLFF. CDR3 in DNA: TGTGCCAGCAGAAGCGGAGGGGCCCAGCTTAATGAAAAATTGTTTTTT.